What follows describes a single TCR beta chain. Antigen: not known. The table came from immunoSEQ multiplex PCR; TCRdb's copy has only in-frame clones and leaves some out. Of about 21,000 clones listed, approximately 84% are singletons. This specimen belongs to a study of T cells in localized non-small cell lung cancer. Trimming took 2 bases from V and 4 from J, leaving 12 bases between them. Germline V lookup: CDR1 SGHVS, CDR2 FQNEAQ. CDR3 length: 15 residues. Study-level results: A higher density of T cells in blood coincided with extended overall survival.

The receptor was derived from a man aged 35-69 years with stage I lung adenocarcinoma. The chain recombines TRBV7-8 with TRBJ2-1; TRBD1 might be the D (6 bases). Sequencing used peripheral blood, obtained before any cancer treatment. CDR3 sequence reads: CASSLLGGGYNEQFF. DNA for the CDR3: TGTGCCAGCAGCTTATTAGGGGGTGGGTACAATGAGCAGTTCTTC. The full variable domain, in which reference TRBV7-8 and TRBJ2-1 provide the parts outside the CDR3, is GAGVSQSPRYKVAKRGQDVALRCDPISGHVSLFWYQQALGQGPEFLTYFQNEAQLDKSGLPSDRFFAERPEGSVSTLKIQRTQQEDSAVYLCASSLLGGGYNEQFFGPGTRLTVL.